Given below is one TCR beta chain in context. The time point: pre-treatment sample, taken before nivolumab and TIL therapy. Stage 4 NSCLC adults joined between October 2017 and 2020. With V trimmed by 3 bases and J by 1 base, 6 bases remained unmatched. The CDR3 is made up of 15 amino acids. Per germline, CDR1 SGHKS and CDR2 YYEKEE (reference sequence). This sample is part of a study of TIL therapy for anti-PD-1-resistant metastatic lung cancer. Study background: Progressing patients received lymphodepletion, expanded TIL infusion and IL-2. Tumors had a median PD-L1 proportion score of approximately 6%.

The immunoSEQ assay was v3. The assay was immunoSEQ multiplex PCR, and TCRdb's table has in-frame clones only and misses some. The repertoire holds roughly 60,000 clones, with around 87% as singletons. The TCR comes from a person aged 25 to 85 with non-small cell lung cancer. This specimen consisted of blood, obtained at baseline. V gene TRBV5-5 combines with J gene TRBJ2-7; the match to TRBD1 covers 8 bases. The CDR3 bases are TGTGCCAGCAGCTCGACAGGGGTAGAATCCTACGAGCAGTACTTC. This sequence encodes CASSSTGVESYEQYF. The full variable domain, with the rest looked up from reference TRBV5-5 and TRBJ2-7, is DAGVTQSPTHLIKTRGQQVTLRCSPISGHKSVSWYQQVLGQGPQFIFQYYEKEERGRGNFPDRFSARQFPNYSSELNVNALLLGDSALYLCASSSTGVESYEQYFGPGTRLTVT.